Below, 3 T cell receptor beta chains from the same sample are listed, as sequenced in a study of shared clonotypes between healthy human individuals. Naive-designated CD8 cells lacked CD45RO, were positively enriched for CCR7, and omitted terminally differentiated effector memory CD45RA+ cells. TCRdb's table, derived via immunoSEQ multiplex PCR, lists solely in-frame clones and lacks some. The profile shows around 1,900,000 clones, around 95% of them singletons. Source material: naive CD8+ T cells from PBMCs. The source of these receptors is a man in his late teens or twenties in good health. Some clones in this sample may be carry-over from other donors' samples.

This clone was seen just once. V and J are TRBV11-2 and TRBJ2-7; D is ambiguous. V lost 1 base to trimming and J lost 2 bases, with 12 bases between them. Germline CDR1 is SGHAT and CDR2 is FQNNGV. The CDR3 consists of 15 residues. CDR3 loop: CASSLGASRTYEQYF. The CDR3 region has the DNA TGTGCCAGCAGCTTAGGGGCCTCCAGGACCTACGAGCAGTACTTC.

The rearrangement joins TRBV7-8 to TRBJ2-1, with D tentatively TRBD2 (5 bases). This CDR3 has 18 amino acids. Trimming removed 6 bases at V and 0 bases at J, with 21 bases between. The germline CDR1 and CDR2 sequences are SGHVS and FQNEAQ. CDR3 sequence (DNA): TGTGCCAGCAGTTTTCCAAAGCTGAGGGAACCCTCCTACAATGAGCAGTTCTTC. It yields the protein CASSFPKLREPSYNEQFF.

The chain carries TRBV9 and TRBJ1-1; 9 bases fit TRBD1. The CDR3 runs 17 residues. Germline lookup yields CDR1 SGDLS and CDR2 YYNGEE. The V and J ends lost 4 bases and 3 bases, in that order; junction bases with no gene match: 13. The CDR3 nucleotides are TGTGCCAGCAGCCCTCGAAGCGGGACAGGGCTGGACACTGAAGCTTTCTTT. Protein sequence: CASSPRSGTGLDTEAFF. The variable domain in full, with the rest retrieved from reference TRBV9 and TRBJ1-1, is DSGVTQTPKHLITATGQRVTLRCSPRSGDLSVYWYQQSLDQGLQFLIQYYNGEERAKGNILERFSAQQFPDLHSELNLSSLELGDSALYFCASSPRSGTGLDTEAFFGQGTRLTVV.